The sequence of this T cell receptor (beta chain) was determined in a study of T cell responses to AZD1222 COVID-19 vaccine. Study-level findings and limits: When two AZD1222 doses had been given, Spike-specific TCR breadth and depth rose.

To note about this clone: As yet, its antigen is unknown.

TCRdb keeps only in-frame clones here, not all; method: immunoSEQ multiplex PCR. The data contain tens of thousands of clones, 90% of them singletons. The germline V gene encodes CDR1 LGHNA and CDR2 YSLEER. The CDR3 covers 16 residues. Trimming removed 0 bases from V and 6 bases from J; junction bases left unmatched: 9. V usage is TRBV4-3 and J usage is TRBJ2-7; 9 bases align to TRBD1. The specimen was peripheral blood, collected on day 0 of AZD1222 vaccination. The receptor's source is an adult in good health. CDR3 DNA sequence: TGCGCCAGCAGCCAAGATCCCGCGACAGGGGGTATCGAGCAGTACTTC. This encodes CASSQDPATGGIEQYF.